This T cell receptor (beta chain) is drawn from a study of beta chain features in type 1 diabetes. The authors obtained over 98% purity in all sorted populations. Every bit of the isolated RNA underwent reverse transcription, so sequencing read expressed TCRB transcripts. Using immunoSEQ multiplex PCR, the repertoire was profiled, and TCRdb retains in-frame clones only, with some absent. The sample lists 300,000 to 450,000 clones, roughly 13% seen once, with under 0.02% in the top ten. The study, taken as a whole, reports: These data did not resolve whether HLA type affects TCRB rearrangement. When cDNA is sequenced, cells with high TCR expression could be over-represented.

This CDR3 region has 15 residues. Germline trimming cut 5 bases from V and 11 bases from J; bases unmatched to any gene: 13. Germline V gives CDR1 KGHSH, CDR2 LQKENI. Note on this clone: Its target is not known.

The receptor was isolated from a man between 18 and 35 years old in good health. The V call is TRBV18, the J call TRBJ1-4; 8 bases map to TRBD1. Specimen: naive CD4+ T cells from blood. The CDR3 DNA follows: TGTGCCAGCTCATCCCCCCGGACAGGGCTAAAGAAACTGTTTTTT. Translating it yields CASSSPRTGLKKLFF.